The next 27 T cell receptor beta chains were all read from a single sample in a study of pediatric ulcerative colitis. The table came from immunoSEQ multiplex PCR; TCRdb's copy has only in-frame clones and leaves some out. Of tens of thousands of clones in the sample, 60% to 85% were seen once. During colonoscopy, one to two rectal pinch biopsies were collected. The source material was gut tissue. The receptors derive from a boy aged 5-17 years with severe ulcerative colitis.

The rearrangement joins TRBV18 to TRBJ1-1; perhaps TRBD1 as D (6 bases). CDR1 and CDR2 (germline): KGHSH, LQKENI. With 6 bases removed from V and 12 bases from J, the gap between germline ends came to 26 bases. This CDR3 has 15 residues. DNA of the CDR3: TGTGCCAGCTCGCGCGCCGACTCCGACAGGCGGGGTTCTTTCTTT. Its protein product is CASSRADSDRRGSFF.

The genes are TRBV21-1 and TRBJ2-5; TRBD2, the D gene given by the table, was not confirmed from the DNA. TRBV21-1 is an annotated pseudogene. The CDR3 covers 16 residues. CDR3 loop: CASSKGSSGRTETQYF. For the CDR3, the DNA is TGTGCCAGCAGCAAAGGTAGTAGCGGGAGAACAGAGACCCAGTACTTC.

As to this clone: A much larger clonotype is one base distant, so this may be a read error. The chain carries TRBV7-6 and TRBJ1-3; D is unresolved. Trimming stripped 1 base from V and 0 bases from J, with 4 bases between. CDR1 SGHVS and CDR2 FNYEAQ come from the germline V gene. CDR3 length: 14 residues. CDR3: CASSLGGSGNTIYF. CDR3 sequence (DNA): TGTGCCAGCAGCTTAGGGGGCTCTGGAAACACCATATATTTT.

The chain recombines TRBV11-2 with TRBJ2-4; possibly TRBD1 or TRBD2 for D (5 bases each). CDR1 is SGHAT, CDR2 FQNNGV, per germline. Trimming took off 5 bases at V and 0 bases at J, with 14 bases between the two ends. CDR3 size: 16 residues. CDR3 bases: TGTGCCAGCAGCACTTCCGGGACGGTAGCCAAAAACATTCAGTACTTC. Residues: CASSTSGTVAKNIQYF.

This clone occurred a few times. This chain connects TRBV28 to TRBJ1-6; D possibly corresponds to TRBD1 (5 bases). CDR3 length: 15 amino acids. CDR1 MDHEN and CDR2 SYDVKM come from the germline V gene. The V end was cut by 1 base, the J end by 9 bases, with 13 bases between. The CDR3 DNA is TGTGCCAGCAGTTTATCCTCAGGGACGGGTTCACCCCTCCACTTT. Amino acids: CASSLSSGTGSPLHF.

The genes are TRBV4-1 and TRBJ1-2; 9 nucleotides align to TRBD1. The CDR3 loop spans 17 amino acids. Germline CDR1 MGHRA, CDR2 YSYEKL. The V gene end was trimmed by 4 bases and the J gene end by 1 base; junction bases not matched to a gene: 10. The CDR3, as DNA: TGCGCCAGCAGCCGGACAGGGGAGGTAGATGGTAACTATGGCTACACCTTC. Its protein is CASSRTGEVDGNYGYTF.

The rearrangement uses TRBV28 and TRBJ1-1; D remains unclear. CDR1 is MDHEN and CDR2 is SYDVKM in the germline V gene. The CDR3 extends over 13 amino acids. Trimming removed 7 bases from V and 5 bases from J, with 14 bases in between. The CDR3 loop is CASINAPGTEAFF. CDR3 DNA sequence: TGTGCCAGCATTAATGCCCCTGGGACTGAAGCTTTCTTT.

There are a few counts of this clone. V and J are TRBV5-4 and TRBJ1-2; D is uncertain. Trimming took off 0 bases at V and 1 base at J, with 4 bases between the two ends. CDR1 and CDR2 from the germline V gene are SGHNT and YYREEE (reference sequence). The CDR3 runs 13 residues. DNA of the CDR3: TGTGCCAGCAGCTTGGAGGGTAACTATGGCTACACCTTC. It is translated as CASSLEGNYGYTF.

The V call is TRBV2, the J call TRBJ1-6, with D uncertain. The CDR3 consists of 14 residues. Trimming removed 6 bases at V and 5 bases at J, with 11 bases between. CDR1 and CDR2 (germline): SNHLY, FYNNEI. The CDR3, as DNA: TGTGCCAGCAGCTACCAGAGTAATAATTCACCCCTCCACTTT. Protein sequence: CASSYQSNNSPLHF.

The CDR3 region is CASSSSGPGPYNSPLHF. CDR3 DNA: TGTGCCAGCAGCTCCAGCGGGCCGGGCCCCTATAATTCACCCCTCCACTTT. The chain combines TRBV7-8 with TRBJ1-6, with unresolved D. V was trimmed by 4 bases and J by 2 bases, leaving 15 bases between them. The CDR3 length is 17 residues. CDR1 is SGHVS and CDR2 is FQNEAQ in the germline V gene.

The chain uses TRBV15 and TRBJ2-3; D is ambiguous. The CDR3 totals 14 residues. Germline CDR1 and CDR2: LNHNV and YYDKDF (reference sequence). Trimming pared 3 bases from V and 4 bases from J, leaving 11 bases between. The CDR3 spells CATSSLSESDTQYF. Written as DNA, the CDR3 is TGTGCCACCAGCAGTCTATCGGAGTCAGATACGCAGTATTTT.

This clone came up a few times. The V call is TRBV4-2, the J call TRBJ2-7; D is tentatively TRBD1 or TRBD2 (6 bases each). Trimming stripped 0 bases from V and 2 bases from J, with 14 bases between. The CDR3 is 16 residues long. Per the germline V gene, CDR1 is LGHNA and CDR2 is YNFKEQ. CDR3 bases: TGTGCCAGCAGCCAAGATTTGGAGGGGGGAACCTACGAGCAGTACTTC. Its protein is CASSQDLEGGTYEQYF.

V usage is TRBV9 and J usage is TRBJ2-5; D is perhaps TRBD1 (5 bases). Germline V gene lookup returns CDR1 SGDLS and CDR2 YYNGEE. V lost 0 bases and J lost 5, with 8 bases in between. The CDR3 spans 13 residues. The CDR3: CASSVEGPETQYF. The CDR3 DNA follows: TGTGCCAGCAGCGTAGAGGGGCCCGAGACCCAGTACTTC.

The CDR3 coding sequence is TGTGCCGCCTCCGGGACAGCCTACAATGAGCAGTTCTTC. This codes for CAASGTAYNEQFF. The gene calls are TRBV30 and TRBJ2-1; 7 nucleotides line up with TRBD1. The CDR3 has 13 amino acids. The germline V gene has CDR1 GTSNPN and CDR2 SVGIG (reference sequence). V lost 8 bases to trimming and J lost 2 bases; unmatched junction nucleotides: 6.

The rearrangement links TRBV7-2 to TRBJ1-4; D remains unclear. Germline V gives CDR1 SGHTA, CDR2 FQGNSA. Trimming stripped 4 bases from V and 7 bases from J, with 10 bases between. This CDR3 has 13 residues. CDR3 coding DNA: TGTGCCAGCAGCTCATATAGTTCTGAAAAACTGTTTTTT. It is translated as CASSSYSSEKLFF. The full variable domain, rest sourced from reference TRBV7-2 and TRBJ1-4, is GAGVSQSPSNKVTEKGKDVELRCDPISGHTALYWYRQSLGQGLEFLIYFQGNSAPDKSGLPSDRFSAERTGGSVSTLTIQRTQQEDSAVYLCASSSYSSEKLFFGSGTQLSVL.

The chain joins TRBV6-5 to TRBJ1-5; 7 positions match TRBD1. The CDR3 consists of 15 residues. Germline V gene sequence: CDR1 MNHEY, CDR2 SVGAGI. J lost 7 bases, V lost 5 bases, and 11 bases had no gene match. The CDR3 nucleotides read TGTGCCAGCAGTCAGTACAGGGGTGCTGGACAGCCCCAGCATTTT. This gives the protein CASSQYRGAGQPQHF.

The chain links TRBV7-5 to TRBJ2-5; TRBD2 reflects the table's D call only, with no check against the DNA. TRBV7-5 is flagged as a pseudogene. This CDR3 region has 14 residues. DNA for the CDR3: TGTGTCAGAAGCTACTGGACTAGCACGGAGACCCAGTACTTC. This translates into CVRSYWTSTETQYF.

This clone was counted once. The V and J genes are TRBV27 and TRBJ1-2; a weak D match, TRBD1 (5 bases). Germline V CDR1 and CDR2: MNHEY, SMNVEV (reference sequence). This CDR3 comprises 13 residues. V was pared by 6 bases and J by 4 bases, with 12 bases between. The DNA of the CDR3 is TGTGCCAGCAGGGCCCCCGGGGGCTATGGCTACACCTTC. It is translated as CASRAPGGYGYTF.

The chain links TRBV28 to TRBJ1-2, with D uncertain. Germline assignment: CDR1 MDHEN and CDR2 SYDVKM. V lost 8 bases to trimming and J lost 1 base, with 11 bases between them. This CDR3 has 13 residues. The CDR3 DNA is TGTGCCAGCGTGCCGAGTGATAACTATGGCTACACCTTC. It yields the protein CASVPSDNYGYTF.

Details on this clone: Here the CDR3 omits its conserved ending phenylalanine or tryptophan, so a read error is the likely source. V usage is TRBV6-6 and J usage is TRBJ1-6; 9 positions agree with TRBD1. There are 15 residues in the CDR3. With 0 bases clipped from V and 7 bases from J, the junction kept 1 base outside the gene matches. CDR1 is MNHNY and CDR2 is SVGAGI in the germline V gene (reference sequence). The CDR3 protein is CASSYSGQGNSPLHL. CDR3 nucleotide sequence: TGTGCCAGCAGTTACTCAGGACAGGGGAATTCACCCCTCCACCTT.

The CDR3 sequence: CASSYSRQGRTEAFF. CDR3 DNA: TGTGCCAGCAGTTACAGTCGGCAGGGGAGGACTGAAGCTTTCTTT. This sequence joins TRBV27 and TRBJ1-1; tentative D call: TRBD1 (6 bases). This CDR3 spans 15 amino acids. V was shortened by 4 bases and J by 5 bases, with 17 bases between the two germline ends. The V gene's germline CDR1 is MNHEY and CDR2 SMNVEV (reference sequence).

This clone was picked up a small number of times. The V and J genes are TRBV5-5 and TRBJ1-1; the D is unclear. The CDR3 loop spans 13 amino acids. Trimming took 7 bases from V and 1 from J, leaving 11 bases between them. Germline V gene sequence: CDR1 SGHKS, CDR2 YYEKEE (reference sequence). CDR3 amino acids: CASEARKNTEAFF. CDR3 sequence (DNA): TGTGCCAGCGAAGCAAGAAAGAACACTGAAGCTTTCTTT.

V is TRBV5-1 and J is TRBJ2-5; perhaps D is TRBD1 or TRBD2 (5 bases each). Trimming removed 2 bases from V and 3 bases from J, with 11 bases in between. The CDR3 has 14 residues. Germline-derived CDR1 and CDR2 are SGHRS and YFSETQ. The CDR3 loop is CASSFGANEETQYF. CDR3 sequence (DNA): TGCGCCAGCAGCTTCGGGGCAAATGAAGAGACCCAGTACTTC.

The chain uses TRBV29-1 and TRBJ2-7; D uncertain. In germline, CDR1 is SQVTM, CDR2 ANQGSEA. The CDR3 is 13 residues long. Trimming left V 4 bases short and J 2 bases short, with 12 bases between. CDR3 bases: TGCAGCGTTGGTGGCGGATTTGCCTACGAGCAGTACTTC. It encodes CSVGGGFAYEQYF.

This sequence joins TRBV7-3 and TRBJ2-6, with D unclear. V lost 8 bases and J 5 bases, leaving 10 bases between the germline ends. From germline, CDR1 is SGHTA and CDR2 FQGTGA. The CDR3 is 13 amino acids. CDR3 in amino acids: CASLQSRANVLTF. In nucleotides, the CDR3 is TGTGCCAGCTTACAAAGTCGGGCCAACGTCCTGACTTTC.

The chain carries TRBV28 and TRBJ1-2; 7 bases map to TRBD1. V trimming: 6 bases; J trimming: 7 bases; junction bases outside the gene matches: 8. This CDR3 comprises 13 residues. Germline CDR1 is MDHEN and CDR2 is SYDVKM. In DNA form, the CDR3 reads TGTGCCAGCAGATTCACAGGGGCGGGTGGCTACACCTTC. Translation: CASRFTGAGGYTF.

The V call is TRBV9, the J call TRBJ2-7; D ambiguous. The CDR3 sequence is 16 residues long. The V gene lost 1 base and the J gene lost 5 bases, with 19 bases spanning the gap. Germline V gene sequence: CDR1 SGDLS, CDR2 YYNGEE. The CDR3 spells CASSVSDVTRRNEQYF. The CDR3 DNA reads TGTGCCAGCAGCGTATCGGACGTGACCAGGCGTAACGAGCAGTACTTC.